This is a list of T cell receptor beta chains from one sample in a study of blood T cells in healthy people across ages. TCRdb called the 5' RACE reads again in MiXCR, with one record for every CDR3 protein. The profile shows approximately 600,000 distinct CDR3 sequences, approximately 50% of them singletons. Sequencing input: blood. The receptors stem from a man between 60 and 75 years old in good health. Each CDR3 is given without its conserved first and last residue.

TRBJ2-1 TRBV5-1 ASSLGRGGTNEQF
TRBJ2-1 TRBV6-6 ASSFSSGGAGHNEQF
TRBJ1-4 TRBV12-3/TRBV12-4 ASRGGQGGEKLF
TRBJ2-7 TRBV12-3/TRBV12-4 ASRGTGGPYEQY
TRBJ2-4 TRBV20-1 SASEGLAKNIQY
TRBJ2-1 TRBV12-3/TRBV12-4 ASSLGGGLNNEQF
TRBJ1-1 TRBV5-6 ASNGIRGNTEAF
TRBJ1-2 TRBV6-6 ASSYSGGSNYGYT
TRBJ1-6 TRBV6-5 ASSYSIDVRTGITSPLH
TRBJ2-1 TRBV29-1 SVALGQGIDEQF
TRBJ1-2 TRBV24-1 ATSDNRALGYT
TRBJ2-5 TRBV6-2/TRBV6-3 ASQPYGAGMKTQY
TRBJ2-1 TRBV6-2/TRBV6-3 ASSSVPQGSANEQF
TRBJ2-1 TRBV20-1 SASPAQGAFIDEQF
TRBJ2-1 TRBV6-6 ASSYYRVEEQF
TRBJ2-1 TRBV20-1 SAPNPLGNNEQF
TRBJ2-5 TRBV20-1 SARGPLQETQY
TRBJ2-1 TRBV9 ASSVGSGVDEQF
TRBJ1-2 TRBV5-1 ASSHQDRAKDGYT
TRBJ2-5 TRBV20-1 SASSLDPGGETQY
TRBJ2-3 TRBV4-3 ASSLLLVRTDTQY
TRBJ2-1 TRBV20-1 SPGQGAREQF
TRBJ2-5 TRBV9 ASSVASGQGRETQY
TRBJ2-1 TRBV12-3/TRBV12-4 ASSPGYDEQF
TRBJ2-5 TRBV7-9 ASSLEQLETQY
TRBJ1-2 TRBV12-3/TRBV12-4 ASSPRDITSYGYT
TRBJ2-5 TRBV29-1 SGRNGGGWETQY
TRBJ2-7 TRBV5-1 ASSFNPGQGIYEQY
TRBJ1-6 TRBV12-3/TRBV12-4 ASSPGRGGSPLH
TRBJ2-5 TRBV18 ASTTDTQETQY
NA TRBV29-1 SVEDPGQGRSLSYEQY
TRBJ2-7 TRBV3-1 ASSQESVRGSEQY
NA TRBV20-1 SATLRTGFYEQY
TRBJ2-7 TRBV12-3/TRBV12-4 ASRSTGATYEQY
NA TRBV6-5 ASSYANSREQY
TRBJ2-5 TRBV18 ASSAGQGDGETQY
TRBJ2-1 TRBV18 ASSPPSQAFGNEQF
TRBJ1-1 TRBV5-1 ASSLSSWRGTEAF
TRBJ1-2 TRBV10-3 AMDSGGPYGYT
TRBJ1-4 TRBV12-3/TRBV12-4 ASSLGTEEKLF
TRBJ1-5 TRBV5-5 ASSLWGEEPYSNQPQH
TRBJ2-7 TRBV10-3 ASSSGGADREQY
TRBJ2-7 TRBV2 ASREGGGLNEQY
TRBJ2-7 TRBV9 APAYRDREFYEQY
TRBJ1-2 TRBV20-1 SAIVKQSFYGYT
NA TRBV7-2 ASSLAIGDETQY